This T cell receptor beta chain was found in a study of T cell responses to AZD1222 COVID-19 vaccine. Study-wide points: Among AZD1222 vaccinees, only 5 to 7 were seropositive at baseline. Spike was spanned by vaccine-associated CD4 TCRs, which were dominant at 160-218 and 743-854. The donor cohort was predominantly white British with a female majority, and clonal diversity may have been underestimated.

Trimming took 4 bases from V and 1 from J; bases not matched to a gene: 6. CDR1 is SGHRS and CDR2 is YFSETQ in the germline V gene. This CDR3 has 15 residues. Worth noting for this clone: The antigen remains undetermined.

The protocol was immunoSEQ multiplex PCR, while the TCRdb copy is restricted to in-frame clones and leaves out a portion. In the table there are 90,000 to 150,000 clones, about nine tenths of which are singletons. The chain combines TRBV5-1 with TRBJ2-7, with TRBD2 identical over 9 bases. The sequences come from peripheral blood, collected on day 0 of AZD1222 vaccination. This TCR was sampled from an adult in good health. DNA of the CDR3: TGCGCCAGCAGCCTGGGTCTAGCGGGATCCTACGAGCAGTACTTC. Protein sequence: CASSLGLAGSYEQYF.